The present TCR beta chain was sequenced within a study of T cell responses to AZD1222 COVID-19 vaccine (dated by TCRdb to about 2021). About the full investigation: TCR sequencing was performed for 230 to 250 trial participants, of whom around 200 were given two doses of AZD1222 and 26 were given two doses of MenACWY control vaccine. Trial participants were enrolled into age subgroups of 18-55, 56-69 and 70-plus years, which contained around 140, 26 and 57 TCR-sequenced participants, respectively.

A distance of 9 bases separates the germline ends of V and J, which lose 2 bases and 8 bases respectively. The CDR3 measures 12 amino acids from cysteine to phenylalanine. The kept DNA is CDR3 alone, 36 bases in frame from the first base. Based on the germline V gene, the CDR1 and CDR2 sequences are MDHEN and SYDVKM. The sample's time point label, in plain terms: about 28 days (+/-7) after the second vaccine dose. The treatment or condition label, read with the paper, signifies: meningococcal conjugate vaccine given as trial control. Vaccinee samples came from UK trials COV001 and COV002, including a single-blind randomized controlled phase 2/3 trial of AZD1222 (ChAdOx1 nCoV-19) in healthy adults. For TCRbeta chain sequencing, PBMC samples were collected from trial participants at day 0 and at day 28 after the second dose. Points the paper makes about the study in general: The 56-69-year group was small, and its depth increase did not reach significance, likely because of low power. The whole spike protein was spanned by vaccine-associated CD4 TCRs, and dominant responses were seen in regions 160-218 and 743-854. After two AZD1222 doses, both the breadth and the depth of spike-specific TCRs were significantly higher than at day 0 and than in MenACWY recipients. No day 14 peak-response samples were available, so repertoires were characterized only after the peak T cell response. Reportedly, almost half of the unique spike-specific TCRs recognized epitopes lying outside the regions that are mutated in the B.1.351 and B.1.1.7 variants. Conclusions about previously exposed vaccinees were limited because only a handful of AZD1222 recipients were SARS-CoV-2 seropositive at baseline. Participants were mostly white British, with more females than males. The authors suggested clonal diversity may have been underestimated.

The CDR3 regions of human TCRbeta chains were analyzed by immunosequencing. As for the authors' bioinformatics: Repertoire TCRs were checked for matches against a reference library of SARS-CoV-2-specific TCRs that had been generated using the MIRA antigen-specificity platform. Breadth was defined as the fraction of unique TCRs that were SARS-CoV-2-associated, and depth was defined as the fraction of total T cells that were SARS-CoV-2-associated. Using the MIRA data, each spike-specific TCR was mapped to the spike region that the TCR reacts to and placed in a CD4 or CD8 class. Log10-transformed breadth and depth values were compared by one-way ANOVA with Sidak's multiple comparisons tests. TCRdb re-hosts the immuneACCESS table, in-frame sequences only. Its copies lack some clones; in the studies checked, an unresolved V gene accounts for under half of them, and the cause for the rest is not known. For V, J and clone size, that table is used; D and trimming come from the DNA. This sample has roughly 190,000 clones in its table, and over 85% of those were observed once. The ten largest make up around 3.6% of the sample.

A note on this clone: The clone's antigen remains unknown. The record has no base qualities; no much larger clone is one base away.

Sequencing was performed on peripheral blood, taken 28 days after the second dose of the MenACWY control vaccine. This TCR was sampled from an adult who received the MenACWY meningococcal vaccine as a control. The rearrangement joined TRBV28 to TRBJ1-2; no confident D gene assignment can be made. The DNA sequence follows: TGTGCCAGCAGTTTAGGCGGGAAGGGCTACACCTTC. This encodes CASSLGGKGYTF.